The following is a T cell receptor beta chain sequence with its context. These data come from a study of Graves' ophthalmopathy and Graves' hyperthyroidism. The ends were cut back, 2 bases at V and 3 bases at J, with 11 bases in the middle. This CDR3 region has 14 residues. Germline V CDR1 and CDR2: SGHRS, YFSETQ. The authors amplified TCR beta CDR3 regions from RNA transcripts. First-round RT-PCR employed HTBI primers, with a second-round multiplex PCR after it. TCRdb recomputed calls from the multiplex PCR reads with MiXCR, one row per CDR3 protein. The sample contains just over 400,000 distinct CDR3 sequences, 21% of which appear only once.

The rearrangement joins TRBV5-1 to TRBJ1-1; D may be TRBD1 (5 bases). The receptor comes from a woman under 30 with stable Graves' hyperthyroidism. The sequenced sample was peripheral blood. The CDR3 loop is CASSFGGGHTEAFF. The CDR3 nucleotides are TGCGCCAGCAGCTTTGGTGGGGGTCACACTGAAGCTTTCTTT. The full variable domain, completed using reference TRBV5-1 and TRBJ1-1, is KAGVTQTPRYLIKTRGQQVTLSCSPISGHRSVSWYQQTPGQGLQFLFEYFSETQRNKGNFPGRFSGRQFSNSRSEMNVSTLELGDSALYLCASSFGGGHTEAFFGQGTRLTVV.